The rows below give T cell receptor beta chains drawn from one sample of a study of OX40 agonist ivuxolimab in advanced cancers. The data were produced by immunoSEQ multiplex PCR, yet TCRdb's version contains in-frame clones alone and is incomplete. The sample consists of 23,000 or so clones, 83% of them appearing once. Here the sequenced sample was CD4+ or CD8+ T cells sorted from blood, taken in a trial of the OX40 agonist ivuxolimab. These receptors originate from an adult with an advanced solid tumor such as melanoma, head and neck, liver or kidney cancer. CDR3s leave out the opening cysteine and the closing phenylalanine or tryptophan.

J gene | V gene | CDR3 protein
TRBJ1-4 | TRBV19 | ASSSLLGLKGGNEKLF
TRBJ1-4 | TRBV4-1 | ASSQDDRDRLNEKLF
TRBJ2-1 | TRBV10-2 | ASSWTSGGRHNEQF
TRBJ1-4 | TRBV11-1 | ASSLVGSNEKLF
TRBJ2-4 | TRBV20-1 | SARGKGAAD
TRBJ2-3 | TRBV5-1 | ASSPRLAGVLTDTQY
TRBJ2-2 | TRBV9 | ASSVSPLEVAGELF
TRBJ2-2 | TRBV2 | ASSVVEGSIGELF
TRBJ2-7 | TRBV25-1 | ASSEFTEQY
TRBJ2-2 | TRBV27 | ASSPSSTGELF
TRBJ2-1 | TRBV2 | ASTSSGVAYNEQF
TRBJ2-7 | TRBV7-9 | ASSGLTGKTYEQY
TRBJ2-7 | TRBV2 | AREGKGYEQY
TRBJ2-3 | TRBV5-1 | ASSLAGTDTDTQY
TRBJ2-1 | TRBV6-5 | ASSYMAYNEQF
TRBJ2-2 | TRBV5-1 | ASSGQGDTGELF
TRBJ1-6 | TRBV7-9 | ASSSPGQGFSYNSPLH
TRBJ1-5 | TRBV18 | ASSPSTDSNQPQH
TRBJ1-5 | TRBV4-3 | ASSQGGLDQPQH
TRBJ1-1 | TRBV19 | ASSYSMNTEAF
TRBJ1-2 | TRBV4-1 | ASSQDPSGDGYGYT
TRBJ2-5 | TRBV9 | ASSPTGASETQY
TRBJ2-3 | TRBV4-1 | ASSQVVHTQY
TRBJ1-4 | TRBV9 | ASSFRDRGTEKLF
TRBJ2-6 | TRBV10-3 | AISVGSGANVLT
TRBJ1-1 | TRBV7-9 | ASSWTLNTEAF
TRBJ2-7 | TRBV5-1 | ASSLGGTESYEQY
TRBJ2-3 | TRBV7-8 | ASSIERDTQY
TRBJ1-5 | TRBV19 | ASSISGGQPQH
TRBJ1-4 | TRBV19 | ASRDSSNEKLF
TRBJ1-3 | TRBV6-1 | ASSEGRGPGNTIY
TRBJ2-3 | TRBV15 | ATSSQGLTDTQY